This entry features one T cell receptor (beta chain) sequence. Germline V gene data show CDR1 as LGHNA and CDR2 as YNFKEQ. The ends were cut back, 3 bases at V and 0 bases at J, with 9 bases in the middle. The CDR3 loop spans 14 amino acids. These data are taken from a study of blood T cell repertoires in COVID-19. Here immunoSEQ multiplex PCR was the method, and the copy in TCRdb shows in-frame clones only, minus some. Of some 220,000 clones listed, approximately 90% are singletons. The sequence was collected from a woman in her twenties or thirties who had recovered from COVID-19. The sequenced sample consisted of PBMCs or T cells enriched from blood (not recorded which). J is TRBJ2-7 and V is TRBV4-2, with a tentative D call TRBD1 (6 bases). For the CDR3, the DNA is TGTGCCAGCAGCCACAGGGGACCCTCCTACGAGCAGTACTTC. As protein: CASSHRGPSYEQYF.